The following is a T cell receptor (beta chain) sequence with its context. The sample originates from a study of response to subunit inactivated influenza vaccine. TCRdb processed the RT-PCR reads anew with MiXCR; each CDR3 protein has one entry. This sample has around 760,000 distinct CDR3 sequences, with over 11% found just once. The source is a middle-aged man who received an inactivated influenza vaccine. The source material was PBMCs from blood, sampled roughly 2 weeks before vaccination.

The CDR3 loop is CASSGGGTSLNEQFF. For the CDR3, the DNA is TGTGCCAGCAGCGGGGGTGGGACTAGCTTGAATGAGCAGTTCTTC. The gene calls are TRBV7-9 and TRBJ2-1, with 9 bases identical to TRBD2. This CDR3 has 15 residues. Germline V lookup: CDR1 SEHNR, CDR2 FQNEAQ (reference sequence). V lost 5 bases and J lost 7; bases outside the gene matches: 9.